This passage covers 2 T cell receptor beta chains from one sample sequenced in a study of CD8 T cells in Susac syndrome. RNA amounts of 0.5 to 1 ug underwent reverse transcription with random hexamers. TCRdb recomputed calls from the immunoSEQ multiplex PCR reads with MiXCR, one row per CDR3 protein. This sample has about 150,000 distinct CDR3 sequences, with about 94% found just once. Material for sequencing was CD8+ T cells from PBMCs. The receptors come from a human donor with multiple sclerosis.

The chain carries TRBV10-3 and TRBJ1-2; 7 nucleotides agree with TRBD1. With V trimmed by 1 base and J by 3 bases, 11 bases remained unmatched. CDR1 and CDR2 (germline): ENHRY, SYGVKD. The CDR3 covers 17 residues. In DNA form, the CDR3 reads TGTGCCATCAGTGAGTTCTACCGGGACAGTGCCCACTATGGCTACACCTTC. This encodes CAISEFYRDSAHYGYTF.

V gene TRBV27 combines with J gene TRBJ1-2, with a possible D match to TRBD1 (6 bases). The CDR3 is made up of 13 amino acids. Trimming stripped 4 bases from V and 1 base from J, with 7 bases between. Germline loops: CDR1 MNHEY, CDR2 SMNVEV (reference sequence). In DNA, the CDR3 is TGTGCCAGCAGTTGGGGACATAACTATGGCTACACCTTC. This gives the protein CASSWGHNYGYTF.